This T cell receptor beta chain was sequenced for a study of siplizumab effects on memory and regulatory T cells. General study points: Alloreactive sequences traceable to unstimulated CD4+ memory cells were significantly reduced by siplizumab.

Germline-derived CDR1 and CDR2 are MNHEY and SVGAGI. This CDR3 contains 14 residues. V lost 2 bases and J lost 2, with 6 bases in between. Using immunoSEQ multiplex PCR, the repertoire was profiled, and TCRdb retains in-frame clones only, with some absent. The repertoire holds about 52,000 clones, with roughly 97% as singletons. As for this clone: No antigen is known for it.

V and J are TRBV6-5 and TRBJ2-2; D unclear. The sample comprised naive CD4+ T cells sorted from blood. The TCR was taken from a human donor in good health. CDR3 coding DNA: TGTGCCAGCAGTTACAACAGAAACACCGGGGAGCTGTTTTTT. Translation gives CASSYNRNTGELFF.